This T cell receptor (beta chain) came from a study of T cells in Graves' hyperthyroidism and ophthalmopathy. Germline trimming cut 0 bases from V and 5 bases from J; bases unmatched to any gene: 8. This CDR3 contains 17 residues. CDR1 is PRHDT, CDR2 FYEKMQ, per germline (reference sequence). Amplification targeted TCR beta CDR3 regions from RNA transcripts. The HTBI primer set was used in a first-round RT-PCR of the TCR CDR3. MiXCR was run by TCRdb on the multiplex PCR reads, yielding one entry per CDR3 protein. The sample includes some 600,000 distinct CDR3 sequences, roughly 13% seen only once; the top ten take 5.5% to 7.5%. At least ten counts were recorded for this clonotype. From 10 ml of fresh peripheral blood, PBMCs were isolated.

The chain couples TRBV13 to TRBJ2-1, with 9 bases that match TRBD2. The sequence came from a woman aged 25 to 39 with Graves' hyperthyroidism that later progressed to Graves' ophthalmopathy. Input material: blood. The CDR3 here is CASSLGLTGLAHNEQFF. The CDR3 bases are TGTGCCAGCAGCTTAGGCCTAACGGGACTAGCACACAATGAGCAGTTCTTC.